The T cell receptor (beta chain) described here comes from a study of sequential checkpoint blockade in melanoma. Study details: After nivolumab or ipilimumab alone, approximately 22 patients had week-13 rebiopsies.

TCRdb keeps only in-frame clones here, not all; method: immunoSEQ multiplex PCR. The table has about 2,200 clones, approximately 16% seen once. This CDR3 comprises 15 residues. Germline lookup yields CDR1 SGDLS and CDR2 YYNGEE. V lost 4 bases and J 4 bases, leaving 17 bases between the germline ends. The treatment was: randomized to nivolumab then ipilimumab (arm A) or the reverse (arm B). By share of the sample, this clone is medium-sized (0.01 to 0.1%). The chain has TRBV9 and TRBJ2-5; the D call may be TRBD1 or TRBD2 (5 bases each). The starting material was tumor tissue (inferred from file names), obtained from a patient given nivolumab and ipilimumab in sequence. This TCR was sampled from a human donor with melanoma. As DNA, the CDR3 is TGTGCCAGCAGCCCAACCCCCTCGAGGGGAGAGACCCAGTACTTC. Translation: CASSPTPSRGETQYF.